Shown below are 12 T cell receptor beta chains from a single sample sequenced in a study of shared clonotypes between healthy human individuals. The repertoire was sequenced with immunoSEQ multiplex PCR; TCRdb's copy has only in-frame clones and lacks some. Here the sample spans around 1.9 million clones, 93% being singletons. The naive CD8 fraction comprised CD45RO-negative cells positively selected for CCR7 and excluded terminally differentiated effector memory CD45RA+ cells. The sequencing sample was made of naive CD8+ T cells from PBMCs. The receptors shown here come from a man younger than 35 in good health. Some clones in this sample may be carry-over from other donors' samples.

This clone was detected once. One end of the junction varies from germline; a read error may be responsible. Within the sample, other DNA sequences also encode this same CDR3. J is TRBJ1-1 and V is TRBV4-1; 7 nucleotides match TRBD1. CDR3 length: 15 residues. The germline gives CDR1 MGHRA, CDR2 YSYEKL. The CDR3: CASSLDREVNTEAFF. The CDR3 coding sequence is TGCGCCAGTAGCCTTGACAGGGAGGTGAACACTGAAGCTTTCTTT.

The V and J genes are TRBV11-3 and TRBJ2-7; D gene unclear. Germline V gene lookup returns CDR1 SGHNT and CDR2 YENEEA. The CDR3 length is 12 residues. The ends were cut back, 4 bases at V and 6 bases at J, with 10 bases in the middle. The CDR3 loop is CASSSSGREQYF. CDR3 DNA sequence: TGTGCCAGCAGCTCCTCGGGTCGCGAGCAGTACTTC.

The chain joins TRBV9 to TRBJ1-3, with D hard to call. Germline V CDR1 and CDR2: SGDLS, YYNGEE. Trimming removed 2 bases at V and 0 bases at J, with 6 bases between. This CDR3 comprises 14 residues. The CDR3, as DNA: TGTGCCAGCAGCGTCCAAAGCTCTGGAAACACCATATATTTT. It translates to CASSVQSSGNTIYF.

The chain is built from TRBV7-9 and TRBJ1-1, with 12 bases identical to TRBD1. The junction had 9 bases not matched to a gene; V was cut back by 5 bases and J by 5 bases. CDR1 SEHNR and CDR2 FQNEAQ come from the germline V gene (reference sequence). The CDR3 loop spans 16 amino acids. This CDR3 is CASSMPGQGARTEAFF. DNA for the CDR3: TGTGCCAGCAGCATGCCGGGACAGGGGGCTCGAACTGAAGCTTTCTTT. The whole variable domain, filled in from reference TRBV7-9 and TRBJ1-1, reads DTGVSQNPRHKITKRGQNVTFRCDPISEHNRLYWYRQTLGQGPEFLTYFQNEAQLEKSRLLSDRFSAERPKGSFSTLEIQRTEQGDSAMYLCASSMPGQGARTEAFFGQGTRLTVV.

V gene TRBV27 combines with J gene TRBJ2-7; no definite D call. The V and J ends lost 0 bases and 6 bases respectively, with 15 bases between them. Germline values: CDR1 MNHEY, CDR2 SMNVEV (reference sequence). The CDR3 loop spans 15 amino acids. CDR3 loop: CASSLSVYFQSEQYF. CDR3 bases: TGTGCCAGCAGTTTATCCGTCTACTTTCAATCCGAGCAGTACTTC.

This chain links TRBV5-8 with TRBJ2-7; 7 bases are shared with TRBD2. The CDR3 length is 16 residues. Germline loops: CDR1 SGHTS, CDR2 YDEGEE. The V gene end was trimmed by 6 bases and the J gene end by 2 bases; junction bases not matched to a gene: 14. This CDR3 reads CASNKRGREVPYEQYF. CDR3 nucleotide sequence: TGTGCCAGCAACAAACGGGGTCGGGAGGTGCCCTACGAGCAGTACTTC.

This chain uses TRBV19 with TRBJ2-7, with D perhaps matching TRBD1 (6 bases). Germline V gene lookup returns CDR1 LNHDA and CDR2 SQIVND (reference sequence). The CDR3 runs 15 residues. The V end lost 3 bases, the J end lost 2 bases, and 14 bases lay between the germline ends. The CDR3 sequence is CASSMLLGGTYEQYF. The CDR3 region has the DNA TGTGCCAGTAGTATGTTATTAGGGGGAACCTACGAGCAGTACTTC. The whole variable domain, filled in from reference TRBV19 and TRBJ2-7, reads DGGITQSPKYLFRKEGQNVTLSCEQNLNHDAMYWYRQDPGQGLRLIYYSQIVNDFQKGDIAEGYSVSREKKESFPLTVTSAQKNPTAFYLCASSMLLGGTYEQYFGPGTRLTVT.

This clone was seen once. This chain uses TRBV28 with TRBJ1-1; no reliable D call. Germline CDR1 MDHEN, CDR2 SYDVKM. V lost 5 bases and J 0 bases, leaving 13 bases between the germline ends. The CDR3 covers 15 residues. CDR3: CASSPPFRLNTEAFF. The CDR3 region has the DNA TGTGCCAGCAGTCCACCCTTCAGGTTGAACACTGAAGCTTTCTTT.

The CDR3 nucleotides read TGTGCCTCGGCGGGGGACTCCTACGAGCAGTACTTC. Protein sequence: CASAGDSYEQYF. The rearrangement links TRBV27 to TRBJ2-7, with 7 positions matching TRBD2. Trimming removed 11 bases from V and 0 bases from J; junction bases left unmatched: 4. The CDR3 extends over 12 amino acids. The germline V gene has CDR1 MNHEY and CDR2 SMNVEV (reference sequence).

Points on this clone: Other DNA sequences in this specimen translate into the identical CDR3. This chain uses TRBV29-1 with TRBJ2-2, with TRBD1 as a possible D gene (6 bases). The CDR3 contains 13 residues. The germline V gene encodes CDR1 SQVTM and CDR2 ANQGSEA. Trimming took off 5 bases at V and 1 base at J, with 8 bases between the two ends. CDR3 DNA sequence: TGCAGCGTTTTACAGGGGAACACCGGGGAGCTGTTTTTT. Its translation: CSVLQGNTGELFF.

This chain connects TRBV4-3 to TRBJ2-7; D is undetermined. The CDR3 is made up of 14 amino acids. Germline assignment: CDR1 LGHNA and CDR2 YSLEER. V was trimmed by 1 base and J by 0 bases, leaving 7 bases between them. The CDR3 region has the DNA TGCGCCAGCAGCCAAGTAGGTCCCTCCTACGAGCAGTACTTC. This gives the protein CASSQVGPSYEQYF.

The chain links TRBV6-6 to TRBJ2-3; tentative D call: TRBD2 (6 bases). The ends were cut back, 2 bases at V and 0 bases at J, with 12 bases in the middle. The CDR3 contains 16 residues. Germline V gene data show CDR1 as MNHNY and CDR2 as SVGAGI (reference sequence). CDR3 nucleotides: TGTGCCAGCAGTTACCAGGACTATACTAGCACAGATACGCAGTATTTT. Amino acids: CASSYQDYTSTDTQYF.